Ten or more counts support the clone carrying this T cell receptor (beta chain). Arm-PCR of CDR3 regions with iRepertoire HTBI primers generated TCR beta libraries. MiXCR, applied by TCRdb to the multiplex PCR reads, yields one record per CDR3 protein. The sample includes some 500,000 distinct CDR3 sequences, roughly a sixth seen only once; the top ten take 20% to 30%. Time point described: newly diagnosed GD, antithyroid drugs for less than 3 months. From PBMCs, RNA was extracted and then used to make the TCR library. This sample is part of a study of regulatory T cells in long-lasting Graves disease. Trimming stripped 0 bases from V and 10 bases from J, with 12 bases between. CDR3 size: 13 residues. The V gene's germline CDR1 is LGHDT and CDR2 YNNKEL (reference sequence). These records were also assigned to another study, of T cells in Graves' hyperthyroidism and ophthalmopathy. Per that paper: The HTBI primer set served for first-round RT-PCR of the TCR CDR3. A model of 13 V-J pairs discriminated ophthalmopathy from stable hyperthyroidism.

This chain joins TRBV3-1 and TRBJ1-1; no firm D call. The TCR originated in a middle-aged woman with Graves disease. Material: peripheral blood mononuclear cells (PBMCs), obtained at new diagnosis, from a patient treated with antithyroid drugs. The CDR3: CASSQDKRTGAFF. DNA of the CDR3: TGTGCCAGCAGCCAAGATAAACGCACGGGAGCTTTCTTT. Based on the CDR3 plus reference TRBV3-1 and TRBJ1-1, the full variable domain is DTAVSQTPKYLVTQMGNDKSIKCEQNLGHDTMYWYKQDSKKFLKIMFSYNNKELIINETVPNRFSPKSPDKAHLNLHINSLELGDSAVYFCASSQDKRTGAFFGQGTRLTVV.